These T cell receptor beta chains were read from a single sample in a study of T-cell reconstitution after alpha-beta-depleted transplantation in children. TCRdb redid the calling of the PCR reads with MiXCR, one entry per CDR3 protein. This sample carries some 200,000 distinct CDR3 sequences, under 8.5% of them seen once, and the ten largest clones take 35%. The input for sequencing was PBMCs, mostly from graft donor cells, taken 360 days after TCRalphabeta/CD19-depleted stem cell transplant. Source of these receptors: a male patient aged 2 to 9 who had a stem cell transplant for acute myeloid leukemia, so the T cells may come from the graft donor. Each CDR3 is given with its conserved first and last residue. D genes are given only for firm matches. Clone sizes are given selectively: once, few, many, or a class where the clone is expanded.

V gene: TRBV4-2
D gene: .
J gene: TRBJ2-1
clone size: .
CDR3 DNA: TGTGCCAGCAGCCTCAGCGGTATGGCCTCCCCTGAGCAGTTCTTC
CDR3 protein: CASSLSGMASPEQFF

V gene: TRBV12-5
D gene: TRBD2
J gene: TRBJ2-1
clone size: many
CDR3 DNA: TGTGCTAGTGGTTTTAGCGGGGGGCCCTACAATGAGCAGTTCTTC
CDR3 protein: CASGFSGGPYNEQFF

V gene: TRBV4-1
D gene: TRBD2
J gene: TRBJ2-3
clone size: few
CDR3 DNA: TGCGCCAGCAGCCAAGGGAGACTAGCCGGAACCACAGATACGCAGTATTTT
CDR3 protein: CASSQGRLAGTTDTQYF

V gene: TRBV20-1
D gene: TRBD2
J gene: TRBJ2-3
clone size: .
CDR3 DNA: TGCAGTGCTAGCCAAGAGAAGAGGACTAGCGGGCCCCTGGGGGATACGCAGTATTTT
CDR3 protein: CSASQEKRTSGPLGDTQYF

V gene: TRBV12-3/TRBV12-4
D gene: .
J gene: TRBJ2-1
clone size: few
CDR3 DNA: TGTGCCAGCAGTTTAGCGCGCGGGGGCGCCTTCCCTGAGCAGTTCTTC
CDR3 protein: CASSLARGGAFPEQFF

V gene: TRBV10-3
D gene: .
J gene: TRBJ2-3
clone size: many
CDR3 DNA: TGTGCCATCAGTGAGGGGGTAGCGGTGGCCCTAGGCACAGATACGCAGTATTTT
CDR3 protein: CAISEGVAVALGTDTQYF

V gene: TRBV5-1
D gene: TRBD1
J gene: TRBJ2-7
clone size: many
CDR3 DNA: TGCGCCAGCAGCTTGCCTGACAGGGGCTACGAGCAGTACTTC
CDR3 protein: CASSLPDRGYEQYF

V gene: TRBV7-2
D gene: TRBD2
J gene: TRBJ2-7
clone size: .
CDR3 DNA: TGTGCCAGCAAGACTAGCGGGACGTCCTACGAGCAGTACTTC
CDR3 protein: CASKTSGTSYEQYF

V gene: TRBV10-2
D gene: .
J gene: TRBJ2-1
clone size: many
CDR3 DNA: TGCGCCAGTGGGGGCCATGAGCAGTTCTTC
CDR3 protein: CASGGHEQFF

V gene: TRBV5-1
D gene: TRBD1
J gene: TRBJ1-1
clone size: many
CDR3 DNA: TGCGCCAGCAGCTTGGTTCTTTCAGGGGGCACTGAAGCTTTCTTT
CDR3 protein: CASSLVLSGGTEAFF

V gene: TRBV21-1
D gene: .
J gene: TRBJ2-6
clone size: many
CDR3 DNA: TGTGCCAGCAGCAGCCCCGATTTAAGCTCTGGGGCCAACGTCCTGACTTTC
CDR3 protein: CASSSPDLSSGANVLTF

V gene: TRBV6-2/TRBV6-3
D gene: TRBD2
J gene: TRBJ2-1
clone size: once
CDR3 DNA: TGTGCCAGCAGGCTGAACCTAGGAACTAGCGGGGGATTCTTC
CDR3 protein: CASRLNLGTSGGFF

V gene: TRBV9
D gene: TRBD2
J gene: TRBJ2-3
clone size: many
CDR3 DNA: TGTGCCAGCAGCGAAACTAGCGGAGTCACAGATACGCAGTATTTT
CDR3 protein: CASSETSGVTDTQYF

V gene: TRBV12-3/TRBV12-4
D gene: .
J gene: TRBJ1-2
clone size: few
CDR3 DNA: TGTGCCAGCAACTACGCTGACTATGGCTACACCTTC
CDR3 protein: CASNYADYGYTF

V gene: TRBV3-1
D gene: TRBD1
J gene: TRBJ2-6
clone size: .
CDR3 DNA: TGTGCCAGCAGCCGGGACAGGGTCTACTCTGGGGCCAACGTCCTGACTTTC
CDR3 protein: CASSRDRVYSGANVLTF

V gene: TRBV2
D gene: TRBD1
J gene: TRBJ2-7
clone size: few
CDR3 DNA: TGTGCTAGTCTTCTGGACAGGAACTCCTACGAGCAGTACTTC
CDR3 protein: CASLLDRNSYEQYF

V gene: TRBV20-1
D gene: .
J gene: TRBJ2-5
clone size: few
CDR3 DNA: TGCAGTGCTAGGTCGGCAGTTCGGGAGACCCAGTACTTC
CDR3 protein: CSARSAVRETQYF

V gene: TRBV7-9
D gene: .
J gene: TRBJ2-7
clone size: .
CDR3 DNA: TGTGCCAGCAGCGTGGTCCCAAAGAGAGGTTCCGAGCAGTACTTC
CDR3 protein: CASSVVPKRGSEQYF

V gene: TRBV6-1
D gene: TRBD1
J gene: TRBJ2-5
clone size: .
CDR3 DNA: TGTGCCAGCAGCCGGGACAGGCTTCAAGAGACCCAGTACTTC
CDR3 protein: CASSRDRLQETQYF

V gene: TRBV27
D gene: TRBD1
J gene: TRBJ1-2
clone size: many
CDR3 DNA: TGTGCCAGCGGCCCTACAGGGGACTATGGCTACACCTTC
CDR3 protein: CASGPTGDYGYTF

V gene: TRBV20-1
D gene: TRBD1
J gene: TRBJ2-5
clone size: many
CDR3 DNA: TGCAGTGCCGACAGGGGGCAAGAGACCCAGTACTTC
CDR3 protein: CSADRGQETQYF

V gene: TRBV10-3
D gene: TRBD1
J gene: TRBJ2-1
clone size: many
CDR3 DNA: TGTGCCATCAGTGAACGAGGACAGGGTAATGAGCAGTTCTTC
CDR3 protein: CAISERGQGNEQFF

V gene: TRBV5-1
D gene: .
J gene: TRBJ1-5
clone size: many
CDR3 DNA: TGCGCCAGCAGCCCCGACAGTAGCAATCAGCCCCAGCATTTT
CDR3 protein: CASSPDSSNQPQHF

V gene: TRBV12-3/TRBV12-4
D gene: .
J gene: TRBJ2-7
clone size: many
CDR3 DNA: TGTGCCAGCAGCTCAGGGTACGAGCAGTACTTC
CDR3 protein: CASSSGYEQYF

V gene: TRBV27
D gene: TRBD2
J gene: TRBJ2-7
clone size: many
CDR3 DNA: TGTGCCAGCAGGCCCCTAGCGGAACCTTACGAGCAGTACTTC
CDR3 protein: CASRPLAEPYEQYF

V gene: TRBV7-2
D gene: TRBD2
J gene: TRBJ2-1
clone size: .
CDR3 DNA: TGTGCCAGCAGCCAAGGCCTAGCGGGAGCCAATGAGCAGTTCTTC
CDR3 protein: CASSQGLAGANEQFF

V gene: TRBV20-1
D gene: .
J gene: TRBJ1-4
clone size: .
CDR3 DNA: TGCAGTGCTAGAGCGACCCCTGGCAATGAAAAACTGTTTTTT
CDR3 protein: CSARATPGNEKLFF

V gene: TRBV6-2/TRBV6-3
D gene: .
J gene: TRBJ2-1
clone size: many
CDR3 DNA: TGTGCCAGCAGTTACGGAGAGGTGAGCTTCGACGATGAGCAGTTCTTC
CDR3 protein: CASSYGEVSFDDEQFF

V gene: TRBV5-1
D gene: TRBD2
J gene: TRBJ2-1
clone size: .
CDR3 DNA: TGCGCCAGCAGCTTGGATGGCGGGGGCTACAATGAGCAGTTCTTC
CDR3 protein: CASSLDGGGYNEQFF

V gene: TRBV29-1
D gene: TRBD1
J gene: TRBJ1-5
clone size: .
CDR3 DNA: TGCGCGTATCAGCGGGGACAGGGGCAGCCCCAGCATTTT
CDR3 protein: CAYQRGQGQPQHF

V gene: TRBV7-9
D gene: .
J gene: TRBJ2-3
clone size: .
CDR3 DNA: TGTGCCAGCACGAGATGGGGCACAGATACGCAGTATTTT
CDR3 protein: CASTRWGTDTQYF

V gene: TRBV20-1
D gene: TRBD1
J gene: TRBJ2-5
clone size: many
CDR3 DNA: TGCAGTGCTAGAACACAGGGGGCGACGCCCCAGTACTTC
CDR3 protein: CSARTQGATPQYF

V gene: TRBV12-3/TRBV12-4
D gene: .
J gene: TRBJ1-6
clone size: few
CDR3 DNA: TGTGCCAGCAGCATCACCACAAAGAATTCACCCCTCCACTTT
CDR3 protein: CASSITTKNSPLHF

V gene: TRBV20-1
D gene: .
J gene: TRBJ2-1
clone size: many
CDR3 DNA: TGCAGTGCTAGAGCGGTCCTCACCATTGAGCAGTTCTTC
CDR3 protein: CSARAVLTIEQFF

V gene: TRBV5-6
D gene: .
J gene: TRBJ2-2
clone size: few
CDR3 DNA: TGTGCCAGCAGCTTGGAAGTGGGGGCGAACACCGGGGAGCTGTTTTTT
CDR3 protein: CASSLEVGANTGELFF

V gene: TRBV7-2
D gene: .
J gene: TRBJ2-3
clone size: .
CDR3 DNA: TGTGCCAGCAGCTTAGTTCACCAAGCAGATACGCAGTATTTT
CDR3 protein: CASSLVHQADTQYF

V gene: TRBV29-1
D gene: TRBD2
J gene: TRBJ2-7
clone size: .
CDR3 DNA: TGCAGCGTTGTTGGCGGGAGGAACTCCTACGAGCAGTACTTC
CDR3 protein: CSVVGGRNSYEQYF

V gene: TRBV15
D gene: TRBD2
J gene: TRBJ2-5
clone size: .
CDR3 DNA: TGTGCCACCAGCAGGCCCGAAGGACTAGCGGGAGGTACGCCCGGGATGGAGACCCAGTACTTC
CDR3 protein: CATSRPEGLAGGTPGMETQYF

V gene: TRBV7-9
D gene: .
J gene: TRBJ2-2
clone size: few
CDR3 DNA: TGTGCCAGCAGCTTTCTCCACGCCCCGAACACCGGGGAGCTGTTTTTT
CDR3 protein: CASSFLHAPNTGELFF

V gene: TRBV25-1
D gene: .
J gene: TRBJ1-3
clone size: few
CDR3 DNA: TGTGCCAGCAGTGACTACGGAAACACCATATATTTT
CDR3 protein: CASSDYGNTIYF

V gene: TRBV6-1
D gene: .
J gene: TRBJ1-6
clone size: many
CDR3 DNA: TGTGCCAGCATGGGCCAGATCTATAATTCACCCCTCCACTTT
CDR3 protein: CASMGQIYNSPLHF

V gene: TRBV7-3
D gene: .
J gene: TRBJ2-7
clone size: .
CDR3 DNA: TGTGCCAGCAGCTTCGGGGCTTACGAGCAGTACTTC
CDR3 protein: CASSFGAYEQYF

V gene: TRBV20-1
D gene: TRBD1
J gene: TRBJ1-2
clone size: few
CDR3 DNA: TGCAGTGCAGAGTGGACAGGGAACTATGGCTACACCTTC
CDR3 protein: CSAEWTGNYGYTF

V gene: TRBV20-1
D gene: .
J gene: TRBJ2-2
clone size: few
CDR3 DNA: TGCAGTGCTAGAGATCCCGCGAACCCCCCCGGGGAGCTGTTTTTT
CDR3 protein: CSARDPANPPGELFF

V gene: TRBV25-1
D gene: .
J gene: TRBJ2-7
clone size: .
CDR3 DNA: TGTGCCAGCAGTCCCTCGATAGCGGTATACGAGCAGTACTTC
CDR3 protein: CASSPSIAVYEQYF

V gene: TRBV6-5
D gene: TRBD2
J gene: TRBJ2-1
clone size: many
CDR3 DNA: TGTGCCAGCAGTTACAGCGGGGCCTCCTACAATGAGCAGTTCTTC
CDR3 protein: CASSYSGASYNEQFF

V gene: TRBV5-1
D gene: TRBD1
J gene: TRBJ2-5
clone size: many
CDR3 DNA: TGCGCCAGCAGCCCCCTGGGACAGGGGGCTTGGGAGACCCAGTACTTC
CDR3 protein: CASSPLGQGAWETQYF

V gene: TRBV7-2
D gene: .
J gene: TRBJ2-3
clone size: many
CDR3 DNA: TGTGCCAGCAGCTTAGTCCTAGGGGCAAGTACAGATACGCAGTATTTT
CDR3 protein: CASSLVLGASTDTQYF

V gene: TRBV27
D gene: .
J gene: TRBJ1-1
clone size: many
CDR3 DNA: TGTGCCAGCGGCCCTAAGTTAAGGGGTCTGAACACTGAAGCTTTCTTT
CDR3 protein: CASGPKLRGLNTEAFF

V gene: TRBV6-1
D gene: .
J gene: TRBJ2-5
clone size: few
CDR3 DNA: TGTGCCAGCAGTGAAGCGCGGTACGGGTCCCAAGAGACCCAGTACTTC
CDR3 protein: CASSEARYGSQETQYF

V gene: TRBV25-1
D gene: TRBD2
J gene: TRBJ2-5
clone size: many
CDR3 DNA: TGTGCCAGCAGTGCCCGGACTAGCGGGATAGGACAGGAGACCCAGTACTTC
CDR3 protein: CASSARTSGIGQETQYF

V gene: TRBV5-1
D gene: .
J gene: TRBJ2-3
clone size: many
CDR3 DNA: TGCGCCAGCAGCCCAGGGGATTTGTTTACAGATACGCAGTATTTT
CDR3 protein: CASSPGDLFTDTQYF

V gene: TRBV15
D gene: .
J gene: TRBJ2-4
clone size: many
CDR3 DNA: TGTGCCACCAGCAGAGAAGCCAAAAACATTCAGTACTTC
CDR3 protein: CATSREAKNIQYF

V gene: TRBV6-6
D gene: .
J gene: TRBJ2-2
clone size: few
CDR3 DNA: TGTGCCAGCAGTTACTGGCTAGACGGGGAGCTGTTTTTT
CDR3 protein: CASSYWLDGELFF

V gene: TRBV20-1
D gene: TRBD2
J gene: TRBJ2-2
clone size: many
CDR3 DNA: TGCAGTGCTAGTAATAGCGGGGGGATCACCGGGGAGCTGTTTTTT
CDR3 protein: CSASNSGGITGELFF

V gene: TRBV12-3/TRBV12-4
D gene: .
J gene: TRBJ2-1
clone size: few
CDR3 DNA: TGTGCCAGCAGTTCCATGCCCTCGGGGGTGTCCTACAATGAGCAGTTCTTC
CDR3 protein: CASSSMPSGVSYNEQFF

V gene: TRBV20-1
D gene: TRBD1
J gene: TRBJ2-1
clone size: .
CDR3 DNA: TGCAGTGCCCGAAGGAGAGGACAGGTCCTCTCTGGGGAGCAGTTCTTC
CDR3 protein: CSARRRGQVLSGEQFF

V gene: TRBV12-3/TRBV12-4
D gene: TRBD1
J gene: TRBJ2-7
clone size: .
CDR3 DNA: TGTGCCAGCAGTTTGTCCGGGACAGGGGGGGAGCAGTACTTC
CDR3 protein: CASSLSGTGGEQYF